This TCR beta chain comes out of a study of siplizumab effects on memory and regulatory T cells. For this clone: Its specificity is not known.

V lost 4 bases to trimming and J lost 7 bases; unmatched junction nucleotides: 11. Per the germline V gene, CDR1 is SGHRS and CDR2 is YFSETQ. The CDR3 contains 18 residues. Around 100,000 TCR templates per sample were assayed. Repertoires were generated with immunoSEQ multiplex PCR, while TCRdb's copy carries only in-frame clones and drops some. The data show roughly 100,000 clones, approximately 93% seen once. General study findings and limits: Mappable alloreactive CD4+ clones were on average about 62% Treg-derived with siplizumab, roughly 25% in controls. Unstimulated subsets captured only a minor fraction of alloreactive clones. Phenotypic classification as naive or memory proved unattainable for roughly 75-96% of proliferating CD4+ or CD8+ clones.

The chain links TRBV5-1 to TRBJ2-1, with 16 bases matching TRBD2. The source is a human donor in good health. Source material: Tregs sorted from blood. The CDR3 DNA reads as TGCGCCAGCAGCACTAAGGGGACTAGCGGGGGGGCGAGGAATGAGCAGTTCTTC. Residues: CASSTKGTSGGARNEQFF.